Listed below are T cell receptor beta chains from one sample, sequenced in a study of tumor-infiltrating lymphocytes in localized non-small cell lung cancer. Assay used: immunoSEQ multiplex PCR; TCRdb lists only in-frame clones, some missing. This sample yields 25,000 to 30,000 clones, of which around 85% are seen a single time; approximately 2% belongs to the top ten. Sequencing was carried out using lung tumor tissue. The receptor set was obtained from a human donor with non-small cell lung cancer. Each CDR3 is given with its conserved first and last residue. Each record gives: V gene, D gene, J gene, clone size, CDR3 protein, CDR3 DNA. A D gene is named only where the DNA matches it firmly. The size of a clone is reported for some rows only, either as once, few or many, or as a class for expanded clones.

TRBV7-2	-	TRBJ2-7	-	CASSPQGAGYEQYF	TGTGCCAGCAGCCCCCAGGGTGCGGGCTACGAGCAGTACTTC
TRBV4-3	-	TRBJ1-6	-	CASSRQTGGNSPLHF	TGCGCCAGCAGCCGACAAACTGGGGGAAATTCACCCCTCCACTTT
TRBV5-6	-	TRBJ1-2	-	CASSLNVGSYGYTF	TGTGCCAGCAGCTTGAACGTCGGATCCTATGGCTACACCTTC
TRBV7-8	-	TRBJ2-2	-	CASSQNLVDAGELFF	TGTGCCAGCAGCCAAAACTTAGTGGACGCCGGGGAGCTGTTTTTT
TRBV6-5	TRBD1	TRBJ1-2	-	CASSYTQRTGDGYTF	TGTGCCAGCAGTTACACCCAACGGACAGGGGATGGCTACACCTTC
TRBV4-2	TRBD1	TRBJ2-5	-	CASSLQTGNTETQYF	TGTGCCAGCAGCCTCCAGACAGGGAATACGGAGACCCAGTACTTC
TRBV5-6	-	TRBJ2-2	-	CASSLGGGNTGELFF	TGTGCCAGCAGCTTGGGAGGGGGGAACACCGGGGAGCTGTTTTTT
TRBV7-9	-	TRBJ2-1	-	CASSPGGLAQNIPSNEQFF	TGTGCCAGCAGCCCAGGAGGCCTGGCCCAAAATATCCCGTCCAATGAGCAGTTCTTC
TRBV4-3	-	TRBJ1-4	-	CASSQYGEKLFF	TGCGCCAGCAGCCAATATGGTGAAAAACTGTTTTTT
TRBV19	TRBD2	TRBJ2-5	-	CASSIDHPLGRGETQYF	TGTGCCAGTAGTATAGATCACCCCCTAGGGAGGGGAGAGACCCAGTACTTC
TRBV25-1	-	TRBJ2-5	-	CASSLVDQETQYF	TGTGCCAGCAGCCTCGTAGACCAAGAGACCCAGTACTTC
TRBV19	-	TRBJ2-7	once	CASSNGQNNYEQYF	TGTGCCAGTAGTAACGGACAGAATAACTACGAGCAGTACTTC
TRBV5-1	-	TRBJ2-2	-	CASSLSAGDTGELFF	TGCGCCAGCAGCTTGTCGGCCGGGGATACCGGGGAGCTGTTTTTT
TRBV11-2	-	TRBJ2-2	-	CASSHQGITGELFF	TGTGCCAGCAGCCATCAGGGCATCACCGGGGAGCTGTTTTTT
TRBV7-7	-	TRBJ2-3	few	CASSLAPAADTQYF	TGTGCTAGCAGCTTAGCGCCGGCAGCAGATACGCAGTATTTT
TRBV5-5	-	TRBJ1-1	-	CASSLYRVAFF	TGTGCCAGCAGCTTATACAGGGTGGCTTTCTTT
TRBV6-1	-	TRBJ2-3	-	CASSDPTRTDTQYF	TGTGCCAGCAGTGACCCGACTAGGACAGATACGCAGTATTTT
TRBV9	-	TRBJ2-3	-	CASSVVGNLDTQYF	TGTGCCAGCAGCGTAGTGGGCAATTTGGATACGCAGTATTTT
TRBV19	-	TRBJ1-1	-	CASSSAGAEAFF	TGTGCCAGTAGTAGCGCGGGGGCTGAAGCTTTCTTT
TRBV2	TRBD1	TRBJ1-5	-	CASSEEQGLQPQHF	TGTGCCAGCAGTGAAGAACAGGGGTTGCAGCCCCAGCATTTT
TRBV7-9	-	TRBJ2-1	-	CASSRGYNEQFF	TGTGCCAGCAGCCGCGGGTACAATGAGCAGTTCTTC
TRBV7-8	TRBD2	TRBJ2-7	-	CASSLATSGGPYEQYF	TGTGCCAGCAGCTTAGCGACTAGCGGGGGGCCCTACGAGCAGTACTTC
TRBV5-6	TRBD1	TRBJ1-6	few	CASSVGQGLPLHF	TGTGCCAGCAGCGTTGGACAGGGGTTACCCCTCCACTTT
TRBV5-1	TRBD2	TRBJ2-7	-	CASSSRTSAGEQYF	TGCGCCAGCAGCTCCCGGACTAGCGCTGGCGAGCAGTACTTC
TRBV28	-	TRBJ1-2	-	CASSLFSGTEAVYGYTF	TGTGCCAGCAGTTTATTTTCCGGGACGGAAGCAGTCTATGGCTACACCTTC
TRBV10-3	TRBD1	TRBJ2-7	-	CAISGLGGGQGSYEQYF	TGTGCCATCAGTGGGTTGGGAGGGGGACAGGGTTCCTACGAGCAGTACTTC
TRBV6-5	-	TRBJ1-6	-	CASSQGLSNSPLHF	TGTGCCAGCAGTCAGGGACTGAGTAATTCACCCCTCCACTTT
TRBV6-5	TRBD1	TRBJ2-5	-	CASTDPGQQETQYF	TGTGCCAGCACGGATCCGGGACAGCAAGAGACCCAGTACTTC
TRBV7-9	TRBD1	TRBJ1-5	-	CASSLGDRGGNQPQHF	TGTGCCAGCAGCTTAGGGGACAGGGGGGGCAATCAGCCCCAGCATTTT
TRBV6-6	TRBD2	TRBJ2-7	once	CATGAGGTPYEQYF	TGTGCCACCGGCGCGGGGGGGACCCCATACGAGCAGTACTTC
TRBV27	-	TRBJ1-6	-	CASSSTGTYNSPLHF	TGTGCCAGCAGCTCCACCGGGACCTATAATTCACCCCTCCACTTT
TRBV2	TRBD2	TRBJ2-1	-	CASKARSGGGYNEQFF	TGTGCCAGCAAGGCTCGTAGCGGGGGGGGTTACAATGAGCAGTTCTTC
TRBV7-9	TRBD2	TRBJ2-7	once	CASSFSSGTGAVQYF	TGTGCCAGCAGCTTCTCTAGCGGGACGGGAGCGGTGCAGTACTTC
TRBV27	-	TRBJ2-7	-	CASSIQDSYEQYF	TGTGCCAGCAGTATACAGGACTCCTACGAGCAGTACTTC
TRBV9	-	TRBJ1-2	-	CASSPSSYGYTF	TGTGCCAGCAGCCCGTCGAGCTATGGCTACACCTTC
TRBV7-2	-	TRBJ2-1	-	CASSPGVNNEQFF	TGTGCCAGCAGCCCCGGGGTAAACAATGAGCAGTTCTTC
TRBV5-6	-	TRBJ1-1	-	CASSLELMNTEAFF	TGTGCCAGCAGCTTGGAATTGATGAACACTGAAGCTTTCTTT
TRBV4-3	-	TRBJ1-3	-	CASSRNWGDSGNTIYF	TGCGCCAGCAGCCGCAATTGGGGCGACTCTGGAAACACCATATATTTT
TRBV10-2	-	TRBJ2-7	few	CASSEGGSYEQYF	TGCGCCAGCAGTGAGGGGGGTTCCTACGAGCAGTACTTC
TRBV6-6	TRBD1	TRBJ1-1	once	CASSLGQGTEAFF	TGTGCCAGCAGCTTGGGACAGGGAACTGAAGCTTTCTTT
TRBV9	-	TRBJ2-3	few	CASSVVGAGYDTQYF	TGTGCCAGCAGCGTAGTGGGGGCGGGGTATGATACGCAGTATTTT
TRBV6-5	-	TRBJ1-1	-	CASSYSRVNTEAFF	TGTGCCAGCAGTTACTCGAGAGTGAACACTGAAGCTTTCTTT
TRBV29-1	-	TRBJ2-3	-	CSVGQGQTDTQYF	TGCAGCGTTGGTCAGGGGCAGACAGATACGCAGTATTTT
TRBV14	-	TRBJ1-3	-	CASSLISGNTIYF	TGTGCCAGCAGCCTGATATCTGGAAACACCATATATTTT
TRBV2	-	TRBJ1-4	few	CASSVDSGEKLFF	TGTGCCAGCAGTGTGGACTCGGGTGAAAAACTGTTTTTT
TRBV4-2	-	TRBJ2-1	-	CASSQDRVIRFF	TGTGCCAGCAGCCAAGATAGAGTAATTCGTTTCTTC
TRBV6-5	-	TRBJ2-7	few	CASSQGWAYEQYF	TGTGCCAGCAGCCAAGGTTGGGCCTACGAGCAGTACTTC
TRBV28	-	TRBJ2-3	-	CASRGIVRTDTQYF	TGTGCCAGCAGGGGAATCGTTCGCACAGATACGCAGTATTTT
TRBV5-1	TRBD1	TRBJ2-1	-	CASTLGTGGYNEQFF	TGCGCCAGCACCCTCGGGACAGGGGGATATAATGAGCAGTTCTTC
TRBV30	TRBD2	TRBJ2-1	-	CAAHPSAGGNEQFF	TGTGCCGCCCACCCTAGCGCGGGGGGGAATGAGCAGTTCTTC
TRBV29-1	TRBD1	TRBJ1-2	-	CSVERRTGGLYGYTF	TGCAGCGTTGAACGTAGGACAGGGGGGTTATATGGCTACACCTTC
TRBV4-3	TRBD1	TRBJ1-1	-	CASSQEGLTGGTEAFF	TGCGCCAGCAGCCAAGAAGGGTTGACAGGGGGCACTGAAGCTTTCTTT
TRBV5-1	-	TRBJ1-4	-	CASSLGQANEKLFF	TGCGCCAGCAGCTTGGGACAGGCTAATGAAAAACTGTTTTTT
TRBV5-5	-	TRBJ2-7	once	CASIRDVGYEQYF	TGTGCCAGCATTCGGGACGTCGGCTACGAGCAGTACTTC
TRBV4-2	TRBD1	TRBJ2-7	-	CASSQEAQGASYEQYF	TGTGCCAGCAGCCAAGAAGCTCAGGGGGCGAGCTACGAGCAGTACTTC
TRBV30	-	TRBJ1-6	-	CAWNVGTSNSPLHF	TGTGCCTGGAACGTCGGGACATCTAATTCACCCCTCCACTTT
TRBV25-1	TRBD1	TRBJ1-2	-	CASSVYMGQGNSYTF	TGTGCCAGCAGTGTATATATGGGACAGGGAAATAGCTACACCTTC
TRBV30	-	TRBJ1-3	-	CAWSRGGPSSGNTIYF	TGTGCCTGGAGTAGAGGGGGGCCTAGCTCTGGAAACACCATATATTTT